The source of this T cell receptor beta chain is a study of T-cell memory formation after mild COVID-19. Turning to the study itself: The TCR clusters were mostly specific to one donor.

MiXCR, applied by TCRdb to the 5' RACE reads, yields one record per CDR3 protein. The sample gives about 180,000 distinct CDR3 sequences, 16% of which show up once; roughly 2.1% is in the top ten. This CDR3 is 14 amino acids long. Germline CDR1 is MNHEY and CDR2 is SVGAGI. Trimming stripped 6 bases from V and 1 base from J, with 12 bases between. General study results and limits: Second-wave clones reaching peak frequency on day 37 lacked confirmed SARS-CoV-2 specificity. CD4+ contracting clones lay mainly in CM and EM, CD8+ ones in EMRA.

On this clonotype: Its specificity is not known.

The J gene is TRBJ1-1, the V gene TRBV6-5; D is unclear. The sequenced material came from PBMCs or a T cell subset sorted from them (not recorded which). The source is an adult woman who had mild COVID-19 (a few samples of this study predate the infection). Cell type and time point are not known. The CDR3 loop is CASRQGIRNTEAFF. In nucleotides, the CDR3 is TGTGCCAGCAGGCAAGGGATCCGGAACACTGAAGCTTTCTTT.